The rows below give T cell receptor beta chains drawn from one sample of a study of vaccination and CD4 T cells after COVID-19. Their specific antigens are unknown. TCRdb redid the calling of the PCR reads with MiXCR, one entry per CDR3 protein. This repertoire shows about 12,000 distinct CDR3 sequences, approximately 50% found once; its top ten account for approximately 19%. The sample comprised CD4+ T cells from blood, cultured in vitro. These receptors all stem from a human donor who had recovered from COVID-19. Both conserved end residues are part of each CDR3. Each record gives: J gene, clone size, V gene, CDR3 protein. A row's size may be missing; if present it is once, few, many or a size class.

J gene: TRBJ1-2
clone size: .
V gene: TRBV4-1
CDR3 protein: CASSQVVLRTGVEDNYGYTF

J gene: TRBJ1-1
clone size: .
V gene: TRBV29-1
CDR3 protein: CSVRRTGRGDTEAFF

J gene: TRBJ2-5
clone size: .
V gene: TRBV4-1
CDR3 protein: CASSHSGTRAQETQYF

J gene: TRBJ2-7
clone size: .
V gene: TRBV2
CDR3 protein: CAGRSSYEQYF

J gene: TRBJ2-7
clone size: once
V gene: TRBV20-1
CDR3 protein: CSARDLITYEQYF

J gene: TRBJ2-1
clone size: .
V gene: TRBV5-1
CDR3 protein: CASSLVADPYNEQFF

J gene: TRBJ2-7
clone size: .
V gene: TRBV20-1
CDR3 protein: CSARDPHEQYF

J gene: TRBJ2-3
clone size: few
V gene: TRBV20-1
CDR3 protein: CSATFHILEQGYFYTDTQYF

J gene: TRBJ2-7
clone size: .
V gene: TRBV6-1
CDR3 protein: CASSTPYNSYEQYF

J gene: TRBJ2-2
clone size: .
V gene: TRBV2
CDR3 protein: CASSLRTRSGGELFF